One and the same sample provided the 8 T cell receptor beta chains below, sequenced in a study of T-cell reconstitution after alpha-beta-depleted transplantation in children. Preparing the TCRbeta library involved the use of unique molecular identifiers. MiXCR, applied by TCRdb to the PCR reads, yields one record per CDR3 protein. The table includes around 500,000 distinct CDR3 sequences, more than 20% detected once. Sequencing was performed on PBMCs, mostly from graft donor cells, taken 360 days after TCRalphabeta/CD19-depleted stem cell transplant. All receptors derive from a boy in the first two years of life who had a stem cell transplant for acute myeloid leukemia, so the T cells may come from the graft donor.

V and J are TRBV15 and TRBJ2-3, with D perhaps TRBD1 or TRBD2 (5 bases each). Germline values: CDR1 LNHNV, CDR2 YYDKDF (reference sequence). The CDR3 totals 17 residues. With 5 bases removed from V and 1 base from J, the gap between germline ends came to 19 bases. In DNA, the CDR3 is TGTGCCACCAGCTCAACCGGGACCCTTTGGCGCACAGATACGCAGTATTTT. Translating gives CATSSTGTLWRTDTQYF.

This clonotype was observed a single time. The chain joins TRBV4-3 to TRBJ2-7, with D maybe TRBD2 (6 bases). The germline gives CDR1 LGHNA, CDR2 YSLEER. The V and J ends lost 3 bases and 5 bases respectively, with 20 bases between them. This CDR3 has 16 residues. The chain's CDR3 is CASSQLGSHFPNEQYF. The CDR3 region has the DNA TGCGCCAGCAGCCAGCTCGGGAGTCACTTCCCCAACGAGCAGTACTTC.

The sample holds many counts of this clonotype. V gene TRBV28 combines with J gene TRBJ2-7; TRBD1 matches 12 bases. Looked up from germline, CDR1 is MDHEN and CDR2 is SYDVKM. The CDR3 contains 15 residues. J lost 4 bases, V lost 6 bases, and 7 bases had no gene match. The CDR3 DNA reads as TGTGCCAGCAGCACGCCGGGACAGGGGGCTTACGAGCAGTACGTC. Its protein product is CASSTPGQGAYEQYV.

This clonotype showed up many times. Here the CDR3 reads CSVDIGLNTEAFF. The DNA for the CDR3 is TGCAGCGTTGATATAGGGTTGAACACTGAAGCTTTCTTT. The rearrangement uses TRBV29-1 and TRBJ1-1; D remains ambiguous. Germline CDR1 and CDR2: SQVTM and ANQGSEA. The CDR3 runs to 13 residues. Trimming shortened V by 3 bases and J by 0 bases, and 8 bases separated the two germline ends.

This clonotype was recorded at least ten times. The chain recombines TRBV20-1 with TRBJ1-4; TRBD1 agrees at 8 bases. Germline V gene lookup returns CDR1 DFQATT and CDR2 SNEGSKA (reference sequence). Trimming removed 4 bases from V and 8 bases from J; junction bases left unmatched: 9. This CDR3 spans 14 amino acids. The CDR3 loop is CSATLRQGKEKLFF. CDR3 coding DNA: TGCAGTGCTACCCTCAGACAGGGGAAAGAAAAACTGTTTTTT.

This clonotype was observed at least ten times. The V call is TRBV4-1, the J call TRBJ1-5; no definite D call. Between the trimmed V and J ends, which lost 1 base and 8 bases, there was a span of 9 bases. The CDR3 covers 13 residues. Germline V gives CDR1 MGHRA, CDR2 YSYEKL. CDR3 residues: CASSQVRRKPQHF. CDR3 coding DNA: TGCGCCAGCAGCCAAGTACGCCGAAAGCCCCAGCATTTT.

The gene calls are TRBV7-6 and TRBJ2-5, with TRBD1 as a possible D gene (5 bases). The germline V gene has CDR1 SGHVS and CDR2 FNYEAQ. V was shortened by 4 bases and J by 1 base, with 10 bases between the two germline ends. The CDR3 runs 14 residues. This CDR3 reads CASSSDQGQETQYF. Written as DNA, the CDR3 is TGTGCCAGCAGCTCAGACCAGGGCCAAGAGACCCAGTACTTC.

This clonotype was picked up many times. The chain recombines TRBV20-1 with TRBJ1-3; D gene ambiguous. V lost 3 bases and J lost 0, with 6 bases in between. The CDR3 is 13 residues long. Germline V gives CDR1 DFQATT, CDR2 SNEGSKA (reference sequence). The CDR3 loop reads CSARDSSGNTIYF. The CDR3 DNA sequence: TGCAGTGCTAGGGATAGCTCTGGAAACACCATATATTTT.